This record looks at one T cell receptor (beta chain) sequence and its context. The sample comes from a study of graft-versus-host responses after intestinal transplantation. Profiling relied on immunoSEQ multiplex PCR, and the TCRdb table lists in-frame clones only, not all of them. There are about 6,400 clones in the sample; 83% occur only once, and around 7.3% lies in the top ten. Grafts had their tissue processed, releasing intraepithelial and lamina propria lymphocytes. The V and J ends lost 5 bases and 7 bases, in that order; junction bases with no gene match: 6. Per germline, CDR1 MNHNS and CDR2 SASEGT. This CDR3 region has 14 residues.

This chain joins TRBV6-1 and TRBJ1-4; 8 positions match TRBD1. This specimen consisted of ileum tissue, obtained 300 to 310 days after intestinal transplant. The source of this sequence is a human patient who received an intestinal transplant, so some T cells may come from the graft donor. The DNA of the CDR3 is TGTGCCAGCAGTTCCGCCGGGACAGGTGAAAAACTGTTTTTT. It translates to CASSSAGTGEKLFF.